Listed here are 2 T cell receptor beta chains from one sample, sequenced in a study of Tregs in tolerant kidney transplant recipients (dated 2019 in TCRdb). The sample's time point, from its label and the paper: blood sample drawn before combined kidney and bone marrow transplant. Preparation of the library involved the immunoSEQ multiplex PCR assay. Imported from immuneACCESS, the table was reduced by TCRdb to in-frame sequences with V and J called. These copies leave out some clones; in studies compared against another copy, an unresolved V gene accounts for under half, and the cause of the remainder is not known. A total of about 100,000 clones appear in this sample, 93% of them only once. 0.46% of the sample goes to the ten largest clones. Sequencing used CD4+ T cells from blood, obtained before the transplant. The receptors originated from a human donor who received a combined kidney and bone marrow transplant.

The rearrangement joins TRBV5-4 to TRBJ2-1; 9 positions agree with TRBD1. Trimming took 0 bases from V and 6 from J; bases not matched to a gene: 4. This CDR3 region has 15 residues. Germline CDR1 SGHNT, CDR2 YYREEE (reference sequence). CDR3 protein: CASSLGGQGPNEQFF. In DNA, the CDR3 is TGTGCCAGCAGCTTGGGGGGACAGGGACCCAATGAGCAGTTCTTC. Complete variable domain (other parts from reference TRBV5-4 and TRBJ2-1): ETGVTQSPTHLIKTRGQQVTLRCSSQSGHNTVSWYQQALGQGPQFIFQYYREEENGRGNFPPRFSGLQFPNYSSELNVNALELDDSALYLCASSLGGQGPNEQFFGPGTRLTVL.

The rearrangement joins TRBV15 to TRBJ2-2, with TRBD1 matching 8 bases. This CDR3 spans 15 amino acids. Germline V gene data show CDR1 as LNHNV and CDR2 as YYDKDF (reference sequence). V was clipped by 6 bases and J by 3 bases; unmatched bases: 6. The CDR3 bases are TGTGCCACCAGACTGGACAGGGATGACACCGGGGAGCTGTTTTTT. This translates into CATRLDRDDTGELFF.